A single sample gave rise to the 14 T cell receptor beta chains below, sequenced in a study of blood T cell repertoires in COVID-19. The table came from immunoSEQ multiplex PCR; TCRdb's copy has only in-frame clones and leaves some out. The sample has fewer than 350,000 clones; approximately 90% are singletons. Sequenced sample: PBMCs or T cells enriched from blood (not recorded which). All receptors come from a woman aged 40 to 50 with acute COVID-19.

The CDR3 sequence: CASSPFGFHRGRREKLFF. CDR3 in DNA: TGTGCCAGCAGTCCTTTTGGCTTTCACAGGGGGCGACGCGAAAAACTGTTTTTT. This chain uses TRBV28 with TRBJ1-4; 9 nucleotides match TRBD1. Per germline, CDR1 MDHEN and CDR2 SYDVKM. The CDR3 length is 18 residues. V lost 5 bases to trimming and J lost 8 bases; unmatched junction nucleotides: 18.

This sequence joins TRBV5-1 and TRBJ2-3; TRBD2 matches 7 bases. The germline V gene encodes CDR1 SGHRS and CDR2 YFSETQ. V trimming: 0 bases; J trimming: 3 bases; junction bases outside the gene matches: 13. The CDR3 length is 18 residues. Here the CDR3 DNA reads TGCGCCAGCAGCTTGGTACTAGCGAAACATCAGGTTACAGATACGCAGTATTTT. Protein: CASSLVLAKHQVTDTQYF.

This clone was seen once. The chain has TRBV6-5 and TRBJ1-1; 8 bases are a match to TRBD1. From germline, CDR1 is MNHEY and CDR2 SVGAGI. V trimming: 0 bases; J trimming: 4 bases; junction bases outside the gene matches: 4. This CDR3 spans 15 amino acids. CDR3 in amino acids: CASSYSYRGSTEAFF. CDR3 sequence (DNA): TGTGCCAGCAGTTACTCGTACAGGGGGTCCACTGAAGCTTTCTTT.

This sequence joins TRBV6-2 or TRBV6-3 and TRBJ2-7, with D maybe TRBD1 (5 bases). V lost 0 bases and J 3 bases, leaving 15 bases between the germline ends. The CDR3 is 16 residues long. CDR1 is MNHEY, CDR2 SVGEGT, per germline. CDR3 region: CASSYSPIGVVYEQYF. The CDR3 DNA sequence: TGTGCCAGCAGTTACTCGCCCATAGGGGTGGTCTACGAGCAGTACTTC.

The CDR3, as DNA: TGTGCCAGCAGGGGTGGACGGAGGGAAATCTCCGAGCAGTACTTC. Protein: CASRGGRREISEQYF. This rearrangement joins TRBV28 to TRBJ2-7, with D maybe TRBD2 (6 bases). Trimming cost V 6 bases and J 6 bases, with 21 bases left between them. The CDR3 runs 15 residues. The germline V gene encodes CDR1 MDHEN and CDR2 SYDVKM.

This clone was counted once. This rearrangement joins TRBV5-4 to TRBJ1-1, with D perhaps TRBD1 (5 bases). V lost 3 bases, J lost 4 bases, and 10 bases lay in between. The germline V gene has CDR1 SGHNT and CDR2 YYREEE (reference sequence). CDR3 length equals 13 residues. The DNA of the CDR3 is TGTGCCAGCAGCTCAGGGCGCCGCACTGAAGCTTTCTTT. Protein: CASSSGRRTEAFF.

V usage is TRBV5-1 and J usage is TRBJ1-1; 8 bases align to TRBD1. Germline assignment: CDR1 SGHRS and CDR2 YFSETQ. The trim removed 6 bases at V and 5 bases at J, leaving 9 bases unmatched. The CDR3 is made up of 14 amino acids. The CDR3 region has the DNA TGCGCCAGCACCGCCACAGGGGGGGGAACTGAAGCTTTCTTT. The encoded protein is CASTATGGGTEAFF.

V gene TRBV9 combines with J gene TRBJ2-4, with a tentative D call TRBD1 (7 bases). The V gene's germline CDR1 is SGDLS and CDR2 YYNGEE. The CDR3 sequence is 14 residues long. V lost 3 bases to trimming and J lost 8 bases, with 15 bases between them. The DNA for the CDR3 is TGTGCCAGCAGCGGCGGGACAGCAGGGTACATTCAGTACTTC. Protein sequence: CASSGGTAGYIQYF. The entire variable domain, with the rest obtained from reference TRBV9 and TRBJ2-4, is as follows: DSGVTQTPKHLITATGQRVTLRCSPRSGDLSVYWYQQSLDQGLQFLIQYYNGEERAKGNILERFSAQQFPDLHSELNLSSLELGDSALYFCASSGGTAGYIQYFGAGTRLSVL.

The gene calls are TRBV7-2 and TRBJ2-1; no reliable D call. Germline loops: CDR1 SGHTA, CDR2 FQGNSA. V lost 0 bases and J lost 12, with 15 bases in between. This CDR3 is 14 amino acids long. The CDR3: CASSLATGLGGQFF. As DNA, the CDR3 is TGTGCCAGCAGCTTAGCCACGGGTTTAGGTGGGCAGTTCTTC.

J is TRBJ1-5 and V is TRBV19; D unresolved. Trimming shortened V by 5 bases and J by 1 base, and 15 bases separated the two germline ends. This CDR3 is built from 16 residues. Germline V lookup: CDR1 LNHDA, CDR2 SQIVND (reference sequence). CDR3 sequence (DNA): TGTGCCAGTAGTCCAACGCGGGAGCAGAGCAATCAGCCCCAGCATTTT. This gives the protein CASSPTREQSNQPQHF.

The chain couples TRBV19 to TRBJ2-5, with D tentatively TRBD2 (5 bases). The ends were cut back, 4 bases at V and 0 bases at J, with 18 bases in the middle. The CDR3 is 17 amino acids. Germline CDR1 reads LNHDA; CDR2 reads SQIVND (reference sequence). The DNA of the CDR3 is TGTGCCAGTAGTACCCGAGGGAGAGGCCCATACCAAGAGACCCAGTACTTC. Translating gives CASSTRGRGPYQETQYF. The whole variable domain, remainder taken from reference TRBV19 and TRBJ2-5, is DGGITQSPKYLFRKEGQNVTLSCEQNLNHDAMYWYRQDPGQGLRLIYYSQIVNDFQKGDIAEGYSVSREKKESFPLTVTSAQKNPTAFYLCASSTRGRGPYQETQYFGPGTRLLVL.

V gene TRBV5-4 combines with J gene TRBJ2-1; 9 bases align to TRBD2. Germline CDR1 SGHNT, CDR2 YYREEE (reference sequence). This CDR3 is 15 amino acids long. V lost 4 bases to trimming and J lost 8 bases; unmatched junction nucleotides: 10. The CDR3: CASSPGLAGGYEQFF. In nucleotides, the CDR3 is TGTGCCAGCAGCCCGGGACTAGCTGGAGGGTATGAGCAGTTCTTC.

This sequence joins TRBV20-1 and TRBJ1-2, with D uncertain. CDR1 is DFQATT, CDR2 SNEGSKA, per germline (reference sequence). V was cut by 7 bases and J by 1 base, with 7 bases left in between. This CDR3 contains 11 residues. CDR3 in amino acids: CSVFINYGYTF. In nucleotides, the CDR3 is TGCAGTGTATTTATTAACTATGGCTACACCTTC.

This clone was detected only once. The chain uses TRBV7-6 and TRBJ2-7; 14 bases fit TRBD2. The CDR3 runs 16 residues. Germline-derived CDR1 and CDR2 are SGHVS and FNYEAQ. Trimming cost V 6 bases and J 1 base; bases outside gene matches: 5. In DNA form, the CDR3 reads TGTGCCAGCAGTTCCGGGACTAGCGGGGGTTCCTACGAGCAGTACTTC. It translates to CASSSGTSGGSYEQYF.